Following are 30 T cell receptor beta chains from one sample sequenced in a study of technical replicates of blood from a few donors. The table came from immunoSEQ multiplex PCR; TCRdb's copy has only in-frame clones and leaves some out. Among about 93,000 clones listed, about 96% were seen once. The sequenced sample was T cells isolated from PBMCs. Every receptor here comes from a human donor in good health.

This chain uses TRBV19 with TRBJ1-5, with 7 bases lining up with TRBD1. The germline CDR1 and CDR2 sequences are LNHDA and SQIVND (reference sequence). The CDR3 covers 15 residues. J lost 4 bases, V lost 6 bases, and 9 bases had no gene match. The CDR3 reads CASSYGTVTNQPQHF. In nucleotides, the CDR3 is TGTGCCAGTAGCTATGGGACAGTAACTAATCAGCCCCAGCATTTT.

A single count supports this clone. The CDR3 region has the DNA TGCGCCAGCAGCCAAGAAGGGGGACCAGGCAATGAGCAGTTCTTC. It specifies CASSQEGGPGNEQFF. This sequence joins TRBV4-1 and TRBJ2-1, with TRBD1 as a possible D gene (6 bases). The CDR3 has 15 amino acids. The germline V gene encodes CDR1 MGHRA and CDR2 YSYEKL. V shed 0 bases and J shed 6 bases, with 12 bases lying between them.

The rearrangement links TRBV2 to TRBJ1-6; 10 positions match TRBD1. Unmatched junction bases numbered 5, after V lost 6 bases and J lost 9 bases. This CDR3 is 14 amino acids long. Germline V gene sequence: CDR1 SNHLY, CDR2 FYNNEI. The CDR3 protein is CASSAGTGVSPLHF. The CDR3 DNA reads TGTGCCAGCAGCGCCGGGACAGGGGTTTCACCCCTCCACTTT.

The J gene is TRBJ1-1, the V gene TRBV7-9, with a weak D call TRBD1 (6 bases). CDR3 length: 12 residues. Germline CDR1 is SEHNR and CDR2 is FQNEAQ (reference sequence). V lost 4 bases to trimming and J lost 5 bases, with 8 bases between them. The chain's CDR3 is CASSYRVTEAFF. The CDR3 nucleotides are TGTGCCAGCAGCTACAGGGTTACTGAAGCTTTCTTT.

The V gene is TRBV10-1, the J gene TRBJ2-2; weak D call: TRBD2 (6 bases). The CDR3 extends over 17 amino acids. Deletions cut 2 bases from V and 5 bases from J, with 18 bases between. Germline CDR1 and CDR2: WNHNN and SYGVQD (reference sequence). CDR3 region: CASSEGASGRSTGELFF. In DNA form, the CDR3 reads TGCGCCAGCAGTGAGGGGGCCTCCGGGAGAAGTACCGGGGAGCTGTTTTTT.

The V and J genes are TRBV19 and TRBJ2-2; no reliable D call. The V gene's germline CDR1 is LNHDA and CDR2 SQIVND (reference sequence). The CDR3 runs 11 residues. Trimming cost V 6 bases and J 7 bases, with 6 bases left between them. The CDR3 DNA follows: TGTGCCAGTAGGAGGAACGGGGAGCTGTTTTTT. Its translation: CASRRNGELFF.

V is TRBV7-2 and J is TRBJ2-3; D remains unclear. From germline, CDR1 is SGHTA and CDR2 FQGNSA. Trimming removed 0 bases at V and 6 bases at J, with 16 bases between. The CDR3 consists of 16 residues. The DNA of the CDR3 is TGTGCCAGCAGCTTAGCGCATTTGTCATTGAGGGATACGCAGTATTTT. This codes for CASSLAHLSLRDTQYF.

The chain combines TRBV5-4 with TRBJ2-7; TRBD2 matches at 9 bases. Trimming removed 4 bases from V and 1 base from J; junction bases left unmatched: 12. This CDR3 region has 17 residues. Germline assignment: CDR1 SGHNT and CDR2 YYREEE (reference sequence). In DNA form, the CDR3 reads TGTGCCAGCAGCCCGAGGGTCTTAGCGGGAGTATCCTACGAGCAGTACTTC. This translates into CASSPRVLAGVSYEQYF.

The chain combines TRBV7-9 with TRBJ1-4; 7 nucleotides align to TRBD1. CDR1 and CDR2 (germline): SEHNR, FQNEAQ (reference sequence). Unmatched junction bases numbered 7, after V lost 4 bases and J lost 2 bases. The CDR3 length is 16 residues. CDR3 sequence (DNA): TGTGCCAGCAGCTCACGGCGGGGACAGACTAATGAAAAACTGTTTTTT. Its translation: CASSSRRGQTNEKLFF.

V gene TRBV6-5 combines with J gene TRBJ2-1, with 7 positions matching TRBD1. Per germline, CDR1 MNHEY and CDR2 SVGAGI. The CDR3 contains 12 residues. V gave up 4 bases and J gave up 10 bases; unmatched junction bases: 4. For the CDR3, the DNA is TGTGCCAGCAGTTTTCCACAGGGGGAGCAGTTCTTC. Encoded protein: CASSFPQGEQFF.

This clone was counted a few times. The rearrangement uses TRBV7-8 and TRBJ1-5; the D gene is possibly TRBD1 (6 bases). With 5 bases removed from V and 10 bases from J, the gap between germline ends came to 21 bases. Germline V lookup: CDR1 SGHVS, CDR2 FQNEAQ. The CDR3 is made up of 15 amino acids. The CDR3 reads CASSPSEQGTQPQHF. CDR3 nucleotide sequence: TGTGCCAGCAGCCCCTCCGAACAGGGCACTCAACCCCAGCATTTT.

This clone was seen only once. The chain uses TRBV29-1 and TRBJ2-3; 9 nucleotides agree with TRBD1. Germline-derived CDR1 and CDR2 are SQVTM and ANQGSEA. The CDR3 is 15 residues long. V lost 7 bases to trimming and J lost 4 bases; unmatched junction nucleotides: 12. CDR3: CSGQDRGVAPDTQYF. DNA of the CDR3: TGCAGCGGTCAGGACAGGGGAGTGGCACCAGATACGCAGTATTTT.

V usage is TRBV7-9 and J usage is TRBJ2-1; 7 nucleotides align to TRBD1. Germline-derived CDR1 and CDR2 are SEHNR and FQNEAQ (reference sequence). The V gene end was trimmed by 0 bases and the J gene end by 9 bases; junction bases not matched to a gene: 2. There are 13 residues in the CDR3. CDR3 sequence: CASSLAGGGEQFF. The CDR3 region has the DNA TGTGCCAGCAGCTTAGCAGGGGGCGGTGAGCAGTTCTTC.

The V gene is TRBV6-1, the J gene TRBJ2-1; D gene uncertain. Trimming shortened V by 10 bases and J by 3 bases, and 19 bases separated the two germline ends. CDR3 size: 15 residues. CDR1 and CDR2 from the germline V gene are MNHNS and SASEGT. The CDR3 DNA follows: TGTGCCACCGAGCCGGGTTCGGTTAGCTACAATGAGCAGTTCTTC. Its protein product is CATEPGSVSYNEQFF.

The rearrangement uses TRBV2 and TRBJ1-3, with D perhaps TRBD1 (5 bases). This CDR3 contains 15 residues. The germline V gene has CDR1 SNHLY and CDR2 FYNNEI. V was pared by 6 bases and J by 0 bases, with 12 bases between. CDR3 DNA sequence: TGTGCCAGCAGAAAAGACAGATTCTCTGGAAACACCATATATTTT. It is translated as CASRKDRFSGNTIYF.

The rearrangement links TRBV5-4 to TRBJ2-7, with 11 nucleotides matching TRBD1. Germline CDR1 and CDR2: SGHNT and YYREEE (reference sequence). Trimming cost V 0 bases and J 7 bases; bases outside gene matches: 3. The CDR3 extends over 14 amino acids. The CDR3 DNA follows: TGTGCCAGCAGCTTGGGGACAGGGGGCCGTGAGCAGTACTTC. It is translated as CASSLGTGGREQYF.

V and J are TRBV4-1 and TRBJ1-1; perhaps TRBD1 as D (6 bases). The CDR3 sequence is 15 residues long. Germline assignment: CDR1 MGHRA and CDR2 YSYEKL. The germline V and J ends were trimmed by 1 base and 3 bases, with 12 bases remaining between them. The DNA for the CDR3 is TGCGCCAGCAGCCAAGCGCTCAGGGGCCACACTGAAGCTTTCTTT. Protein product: CASSQALRGHTEAFF.

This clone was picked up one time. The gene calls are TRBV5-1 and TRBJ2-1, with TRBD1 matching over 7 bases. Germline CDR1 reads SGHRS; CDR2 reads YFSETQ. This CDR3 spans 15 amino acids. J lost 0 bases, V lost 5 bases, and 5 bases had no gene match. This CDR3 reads CASSVTGSSYNEQFF. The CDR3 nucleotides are TGCGCCAGCAGTGTGACAGGGAGCTCCTACAATGAGCAGTTCTTC.

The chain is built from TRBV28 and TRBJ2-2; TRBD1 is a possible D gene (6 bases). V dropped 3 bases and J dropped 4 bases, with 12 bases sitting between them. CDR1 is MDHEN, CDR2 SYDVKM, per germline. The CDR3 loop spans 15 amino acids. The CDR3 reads CASSFRDTTTGELFF. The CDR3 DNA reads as TGTGCCAGCAGTTTTCGGGACACCACCACCGGGGAGCTGTTTTTT.

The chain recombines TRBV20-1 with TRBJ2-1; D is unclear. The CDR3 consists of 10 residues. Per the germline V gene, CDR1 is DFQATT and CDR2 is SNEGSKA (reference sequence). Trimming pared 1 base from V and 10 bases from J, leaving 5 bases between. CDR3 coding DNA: TGCAGTGCTAGAGCTAGGGAGCAGTTCTTC. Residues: CSARAREQFF.

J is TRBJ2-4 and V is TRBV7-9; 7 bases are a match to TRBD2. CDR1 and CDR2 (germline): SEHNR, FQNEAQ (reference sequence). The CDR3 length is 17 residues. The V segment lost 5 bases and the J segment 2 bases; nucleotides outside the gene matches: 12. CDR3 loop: CASSPGGGEVTKNIQYF. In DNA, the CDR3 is TGTGCCAGCAGCCCGGGAGGTGGAGAGGTCACCAAAAACATTCAGTACTTC. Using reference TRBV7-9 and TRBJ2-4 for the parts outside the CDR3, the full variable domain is DTGVSQNPRHKITKRGQNVTFRCDPISEHNRLYWYRQTLGQGPEFLTYFQNEAQLEKSRLLSDRFSAERPKGSFSTLEIQRTEQGDSAMYLCASSPGGGEVTKNIQYFGAGTRLSVL.

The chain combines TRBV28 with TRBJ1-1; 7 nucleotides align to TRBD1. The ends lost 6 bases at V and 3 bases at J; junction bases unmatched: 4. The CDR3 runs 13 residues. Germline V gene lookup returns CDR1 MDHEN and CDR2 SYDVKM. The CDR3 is CASSPGTDTEAFF. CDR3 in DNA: TGTGCCAGCAGCCCCGGGACAGACACTGAAGCTTTCTTT.

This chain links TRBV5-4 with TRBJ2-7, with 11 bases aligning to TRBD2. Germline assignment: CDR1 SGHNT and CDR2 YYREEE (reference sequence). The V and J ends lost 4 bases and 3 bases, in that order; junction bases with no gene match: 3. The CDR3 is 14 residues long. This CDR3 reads CASSEGLADYEQYF. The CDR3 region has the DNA TGTGCCAGCAGCGAGGGACTAGCGGACTACGAGCAGTACTTC.

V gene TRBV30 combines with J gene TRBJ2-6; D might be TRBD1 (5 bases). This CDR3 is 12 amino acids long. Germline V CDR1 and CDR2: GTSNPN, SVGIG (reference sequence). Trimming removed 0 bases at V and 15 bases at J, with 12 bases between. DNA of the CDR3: TGTGCCTGGAGTGTACATGGGGCCGACCTGACTTTC. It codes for CAWSVHGADLTF.

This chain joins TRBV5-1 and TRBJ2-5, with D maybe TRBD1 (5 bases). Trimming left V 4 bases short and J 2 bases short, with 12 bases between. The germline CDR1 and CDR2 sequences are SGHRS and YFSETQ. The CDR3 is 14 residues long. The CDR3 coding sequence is TGCGCCAGCAGCACCAGACAGTTACAAGAGACCCAGTACTTC. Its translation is CASSTRQLQETQYF.

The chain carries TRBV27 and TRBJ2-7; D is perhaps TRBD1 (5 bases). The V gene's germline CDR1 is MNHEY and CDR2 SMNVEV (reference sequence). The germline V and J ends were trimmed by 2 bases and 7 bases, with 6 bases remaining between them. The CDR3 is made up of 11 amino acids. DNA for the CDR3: TGTGCCAGCAGTTTACAGGGTGAGCAGTACTTC. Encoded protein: CASSLQGEQYF.

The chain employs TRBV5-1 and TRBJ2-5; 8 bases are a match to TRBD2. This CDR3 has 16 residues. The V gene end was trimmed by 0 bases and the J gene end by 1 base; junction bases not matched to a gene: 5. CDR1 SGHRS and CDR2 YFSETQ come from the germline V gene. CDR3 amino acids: CASSLVLTSGQETQYF. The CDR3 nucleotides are TGCGCCAGCAGCTTGGTCCTTACTAGCGGCCAAGAGACCCAGTACTTC. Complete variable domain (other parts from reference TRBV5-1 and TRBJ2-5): KAGVTQTPRYLIKTRGQQVTLSCSPISGHRSVSWYQQTPGQGLQFLFEYFSETQRNKGNFPGRFSGRQFSNSRSEMNVSTLELGDSALYLCASSLVLTSGQETQYFGPGTRLLVL.

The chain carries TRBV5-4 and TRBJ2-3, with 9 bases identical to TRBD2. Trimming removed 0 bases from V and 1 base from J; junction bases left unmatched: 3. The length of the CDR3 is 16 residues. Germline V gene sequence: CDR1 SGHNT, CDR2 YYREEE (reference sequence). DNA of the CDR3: TGTGCCAGCAGCTTGGGGGCTAGCGGGGGCACAGATACGCAGTATTTT. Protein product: CASSLGASGGTDTQYF.

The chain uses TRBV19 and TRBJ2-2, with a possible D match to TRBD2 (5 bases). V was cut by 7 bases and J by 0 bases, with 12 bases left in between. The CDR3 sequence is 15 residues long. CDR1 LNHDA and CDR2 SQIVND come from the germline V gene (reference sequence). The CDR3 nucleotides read TGTGCCAGTACCTTCGGCGGGTCGAACACCGGGGAGCTGTTTTTT. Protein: CASTFGGSNTGELFF. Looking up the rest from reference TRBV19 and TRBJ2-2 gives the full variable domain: DGGITQSPKYLFRKEGQNVTLSCEQNLNHDAMYWYRQDPGQGLRLIYYSQIVNDFQKGDIAEGYSVSREKKESFPLTVTSAQKNPTAFYLCASTFGGSNTGELFFGEGSRLTVL.

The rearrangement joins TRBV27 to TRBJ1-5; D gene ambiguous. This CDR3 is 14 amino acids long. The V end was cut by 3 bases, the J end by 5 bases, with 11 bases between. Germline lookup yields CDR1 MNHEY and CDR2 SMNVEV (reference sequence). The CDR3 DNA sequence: TGTGCCAGCAGTTTCTTGGGCCGACATCAGCCCCAGCATTTT. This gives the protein CASSFLGRHQPQHF.